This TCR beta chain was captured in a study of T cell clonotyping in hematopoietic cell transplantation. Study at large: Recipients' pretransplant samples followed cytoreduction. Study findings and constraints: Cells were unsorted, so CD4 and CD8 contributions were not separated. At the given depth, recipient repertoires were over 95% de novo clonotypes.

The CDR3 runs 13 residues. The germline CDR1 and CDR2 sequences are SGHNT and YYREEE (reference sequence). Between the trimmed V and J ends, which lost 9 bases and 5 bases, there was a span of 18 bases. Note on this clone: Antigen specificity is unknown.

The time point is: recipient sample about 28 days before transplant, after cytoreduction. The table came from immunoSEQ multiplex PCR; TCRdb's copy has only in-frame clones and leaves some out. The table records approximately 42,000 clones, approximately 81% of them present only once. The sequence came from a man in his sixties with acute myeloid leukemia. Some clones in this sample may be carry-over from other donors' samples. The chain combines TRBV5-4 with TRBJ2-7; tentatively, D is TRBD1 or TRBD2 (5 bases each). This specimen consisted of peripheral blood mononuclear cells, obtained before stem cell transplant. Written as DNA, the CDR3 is TGTGCCACTCGGGACCTAACTTACAACGAGCAGTACTTC. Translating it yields CATRDLTYNEQYF.